This TCR beta chain was profiled in a study of CD8+CD57+ T cells in acquired aplastic anemia. All sequencing subjects had displayed CD8+CD57+ cell expansion on flow cytometry. CDR1 and CDR2 from the germline V gene are SGHRS and YFSETQ. With V trimmed by 4 bases and J by 3 bases, 3 bases remained unmatched. CDR3 size: 14 residues. The use of genomic DNA as template underpinned the TCR beta VDJ and CDR3 profiling. MiXCR, run by TCRdb on the reads, gives a single entry per CDR3 protein. The sample lists approximately 220,000 distinct CDR3 sequences, roughly 50% occurring once. Material: sorted CD4+, CD8+, or CD8+CD57+ T cells (not recorded which) from PBMCs. The chain employs TRBV5-1 and TRBJ1-2; 10 nucleotides line up with TRBD1. This sequence was found in a human donor with aplastic anemia. This CDR3 is CASSTGQGDYGYTF. The CDR3, as DNA: TGCGCCAGCAGCACAGGACAGGGGGACTATGGCTACACCTTC.